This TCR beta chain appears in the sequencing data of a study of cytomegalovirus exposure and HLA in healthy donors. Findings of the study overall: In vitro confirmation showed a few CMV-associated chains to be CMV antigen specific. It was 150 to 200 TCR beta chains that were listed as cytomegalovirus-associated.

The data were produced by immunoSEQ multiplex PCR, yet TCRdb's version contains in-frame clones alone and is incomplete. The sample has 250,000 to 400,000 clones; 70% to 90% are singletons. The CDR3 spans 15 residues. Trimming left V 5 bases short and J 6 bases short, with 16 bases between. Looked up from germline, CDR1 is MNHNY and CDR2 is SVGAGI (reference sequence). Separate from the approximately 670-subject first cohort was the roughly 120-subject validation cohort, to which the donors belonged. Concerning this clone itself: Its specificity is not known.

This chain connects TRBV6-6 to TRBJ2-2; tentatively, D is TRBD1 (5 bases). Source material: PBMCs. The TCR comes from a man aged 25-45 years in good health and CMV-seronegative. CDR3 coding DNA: TGTGCCAGCAGTCGTCTCCAGGGTGGGGCCGGGGAGCTGTTTTTT. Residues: CASSRLQGGAGELFF.